This entry lists 20 T cell receptor beta chains sequenced from one sample in a study of shared clonotypes between healthy human individuals. Naive CD8 isolation took CD45RO-negative cells positively selected for CCR7 and excluded terminally differentiated effector memory CD45RA+ cells. Libraries were prepared by immunoSEQ multiplex PCR; TCRdb keeps only in-frame clonotypes and omits some of them. Of 1.5 million to 2.5 million clones listed, approximately 94% are singletons. The sample was naive CD8+ T cells sorted from blood. The receptor set was obtained from a man aged 18 to 35 in good health.

As for this clone: At the DNA level, this CDR3 is encoded by other sequences in the same sample as well. The chain joins TRBV7-2 to TRBJ2-3; 8 nucleotides agree with TRBD2. The germline gives CDR1 SGHTA, CDR2 FQGNSA. After removal of 2 bases from V and 3 bases from J, the junction contained 1 base not matched to a gene. The CDR3 is made up of 14 amino acids. The chain's CDR3 is CASSLSGSTDTQYF. The CDR3 DNA is TGTGCCAGCAGCTTAAGCGGGAGTACAGATACGCAGTATTTT.

J is TRBJ2-6 and V is TRBV27; D gene uncertain. V shed 8 bases and J shed 4 bases, with 12 bases lying between them. Germline-derived CDR1 and CDR2 are MNHEY and SMNVEV (reference sequence). The CDR3 totals 14 residues. This CDR3 reads CASPTGLGANVLTF. The CDR3 DNA sequence: TGTGCCAGCCCGACCGGTCTAGGGGCCAACGTCCTGACTTTC. The entire variable domain, with the rest obtained from reference TRBV27 and TRBJ2-6, is as follows: EAQVTQNPRYLITVTGKKLTVTCSQNMNHEYMSWYRQDPGLGLRQIYYSMNVEVTDKGDVPEGYKVSRKEKRNFPLILESPSPNQTSLYFCASPTGLGANVLTFGAGSRLTVL.

The chain is built from TRBV29-1 and TRBJ1-2, with D unresolved. The V and J ends lost 0 bases and 5 bases respectively, with 13 bases between them. This CDR3 is 14 amino acids long. Germline CDR1 and CDR2: SQVTM and ANQGSEA. DNA of the CDR3: TGCAGCGTTGAAGAAGCCGACGGGCTTTATGGCTACACCTTC. Translated, it gives CSVEEADGLYGYTF.

The J gene is TRBJ2-6, the V gene TRBV19; 8 bases match TRBD1. V lost 2 bases, J lost 5 bases, and 23 bases stayed unmatched. Germline loops: CDR1 LNHDA, CDR2 SQIVND (reference sequence). The CDR3 consists of 22 residues. The CDR3 loop reads CASSISIEGRGPQLTRANVLTF. The CDR3 bases are TGTGCCAGTAGTATATCCATCGAAGGCAGGGGGCCCCAACTGACAAGGGCCAACGTCCTGACTTTC.

The chain joins TRBV7-8 to TRBJ2-3, with D perhaps matching TRBD1 or TRBD2 (6 bases each). Germline loops: CDR1 SGHVS, CDR2 FQNEAQ. This CDR3 is 16 amino acids long. V lost 4 bases, J lost 4 bases, and 18 bases lay in between. The CDR3 sequence is CASSSVPEGVADTQYF. DNA for the CDR3: TGTGCCAGCAGCTCCGTGCCGGAGGGGGTAGCAGATACGCAGTATTTT.

This clone has only one observation. The chain recombines TRBV27 with TRBJ2-7; 8 nucleotides line up with TRBD1. CDR3 length equals 14 residues. From germline, CDR1 is MNHEY and CDR2 SMNVEV (reference sequence). Trimming removed 5 bases from V and 7 bases from J; junction bases left unmatched: 10. The CDR3: CASSQGASPWEQYF. The CDR3 DNA reads as TGTGCCAGCAGTCAGGGGGCCTCCCCTTGGGAGCAGTACTTC.

This clone was seen only once. The same CDR3 is also encoded by other DNA sequences in this sample. The V gene is TRBV6-5, the J gene TRBJ2-1; 11 nucleotides match TRBD2. The CDR3 is 15 residues long. J lost 4 bases, V lost 4 bases, and 3 bases had no gene match. Germline CDR1 and CDR2: MNHEY and SVGAGI. CDR3 sequence: CASSFSGGAYNEQFF. The CDR3 DNA reads as TGTGCCAGCAGTTTTAGCGGGGGGGCTTACAATGAGCAGTTCTTC.

V gene TRBV7-9 combines with J gene TRBJ2-3; possible D gene TRBD1, 6 bases. There are 13 residues in the CDR3. Germline values: CDR1 SEHNR, CDR2 FQNEAQ (reference sequence). Trimming shortened V by 6 bases and J by 6 bases, and 13 bases separated the two germline ends. The CDR3 protein is CASSSGHFDTQYF. Written as DNA, the CDR3 is TGTGCCAGCAGTTCGGGACACTTTGATACGCAGTATTTT.

The chain uses TRBV27 and TRBJ2-5; 8 bases are a match to TRBD2. The CDR3 loop spans 14 amino acids. The V gene end was trimmed by 6 bases and the J gene end by 1 base; junction bases not matched to a gene: 4. CDR1 and CDR2 from the germline V gene are MNHEY and SMNVEV (reference sequence). The CDR3 nucleotides read TGTGCCAGCAGCGCGACTAGCGCCCAAGAGACCCAGTACTTC. It yields the protein CASSATSAQETQYF.

The rearrangement uses TRBV9 and TRBJ2-5, with D uncertain. Germline CDR1 reads SGDLS; CDR2 reads YYNGEE. CDR3 length: 13 amino acids. V was cut by 10 bases and J by 2 bases, with 15 bases left in between. CDR3 loop: CAGPGGAQETQYF. CDR3 sequence (DNA): TGTGCCGGGCCGGGTGGAGCTCAAGAGACCCAGTACTTC.

The rearrangement joins TRBV25-1 to TRBJ2-1; weak D call: TRBD1 (6 bases). The ends were cut back, 6 bases at V and 2 bases at J, with 8 bases in the middle. The CDR3 runs to 13 residues. Germline CDR1 is MGHDK and CDR2 is SYGVNS. The CDR3 DNA follows: TGTGCCAGCAGCGGACAGCCCTACAATGAGCAGTTCTTC. As protein: CASSGQPYNEQFF.

Concerning this clone: The sample carries other DNA sequences with the same CDR3. The chain carries TRBV7-9 and TRBJ1-1; 9 nucleotides agree with TRBD1. The CDR3 is 14 amino acids. With 0 bases clipped from V and 5 bases from J, the junction kept 1 base outside the gene matches. In germline, CDR1 is SEHNR, CDR2 FQNEAQ (reference sequence). The CDR3: CASSLAQGATEAFF. In DNA form, the CDR3 reads TGTGCCAGCAGCTTAGCACAGGGGGCGACTGAAGCTTTCTTT.

On this clone: Other nucleotide sequences in the sample specify the same CDR3. The genes are TRBV7-2 and TRBJ2-7; D gene ambiguous. The V and J ends lost 5 bases and 3 bases respectively, with 8 bases between them. The germline V gene has CDR1 SGHTA and CDR2 FQGNSA. This CDR3 region has 12 residues. CDR3 nucleotide sequence: TGTGCCAGCAGCCTAGTCGGCTACGAGCAGTACTTC. This encodes CASSLVGYEQYF.

The chain employs TRBV2 and TRBJ1-4, with 8 bases matching TRBD1. CDR3 size: 16 residues. Germline CDR1 SNHLY, CDR2 FYNNEI. J lost 0 bases, V lost 6 bases, and 6 bases had no gene match. CDR3 sequence reads: CASSRQGSATNEKLFF. CDR3 nucleotides: TGTGCCAGCAGCAGACAGGGGAGTGCAACTAATGAAAAACTGTTTTTT.

J is TRBJ2-4 and V is TRBV27; 8 positions agree with TRBD1. CDR1 and CDR2 from the germline V gene are MNHEY and SMNVEV (reference sequence). Trimming removed 4 bases from V and 3 bases from J; junction bases left unmatched: 2. The CDR3 is 14 residues long. The CDR3 nucleotides are TGTGCCAGCAGTTCGACAGGGGTCAAAAACATTCAGTACTTC. Encoded protein: CASSSTGVKNIQYF.

V is TRBV5-1 and J is TRBJ1-1; TRBD1 might be the D (6 bases). Per germline, CDR1 SGHRS and CDR2 YFSETQ. The CDR3 spans 14 residues. Trimming stripped 2 bases from V and 1 base from J, with 9 bases between. DNA for the CDR3: TGCGCCAGCAGCTTCGGACAGCAGAACACTGAAGCTTTCTTT. It codes for CASSFGQQNTEAFF.

The chain combines TRBV5-1 with TRBJ2-3, with TRBD1 as a possible D gene (5 bases). V gave up 0 bases and J gave up 2 bases, with 19 bases separating them. The CDR3 is 18 residues long. Looked up from germline, CDR1 is SGHRS and CDR2 is YFSETQ. The CDR3 DNA reads TGCGCCAGCAGCTTGGCCTCGGACCCCTGGGGCCCCACAGATACGCAGTATTTT. Translated, it gives CASSLASDPWGPTDTQYF.

The V and J genes are TRBV7-2 and TRBJ2-5, with TRBD2 identical over 9 bases. This CDR3 has 16 amino acids. Germline lookup yields CDR1 SGHTA and CDR2 FQGNSA. J lost 1 base, V lost 1 base, and 4 bases had no gene match. The CDR3 DNA sequence: TGTGCCAGCAGCTTAGGGCTAGCGGGGATCCAAGAGACCCAGTACTTC. Its translation: CASSLGLAGIQETQYF.

This chain connects TRBV7-9 to TRBJ2-7; 9 nucleotides align to TRBD1. Germline loops: CDR1 SEHNR, CDR2 FQNEAQ (reference sequence). The V and J ends lost 5 bases and 3 bases, in that order; junction bases with no gene match: 5. The CDR3 consists of 14 residues. The chain's CDR3 is CASSPDRGDYEQYF. The CDR3, as DNA: TGTGCCAGCAGCCCCGACAGGGGGGACTACGAGCAGTACTTC.

The chain recombines TRBV10-3 with TRBJ2-3; D is perhaps TRBD2 (5 bases). V was cut by 6 bases and J by 6 bases, with 19 bases left in between. The germline V gene has CDR1 ENHRY and CDR2 SYGVKD. The CDR3 totals 15 residues. The CDR3: CAISAVSVDWDTQYF. In nucleotides, the CDR3 is TGTGCCATCAGCGCGGTGAGCGTGGACTGGGATACGCAGTATTTT.